The 25 T cell receptor beta chains in this list originate from one sample, sequenced in a study of monozygotic twins with inflammatory bowel disease. TCRdb re-called the 5' RACE reads and catalogs CDR3 proteins one per entry, DNA excluded. Its listing shows 300,000 to 350,000 distinct CDR3 sequences. Sequencing used blood. Receptor source: a human donor with ulcerative colitis or Crohn's disease, or a healthy co-twin of an affected twin (not recorded which).

This chain connects TRBV12-3 or TRBV12-4 to TRBJ2-7; as DNA is missing, the TRBD1 call by TCRdb cannot be tested. This CDR3 contains 13 residues. The CDR3 region is CASRVNRQGEQYF.

The chain joins TRBV4-2 to TRBJ1-6; the D gene TCRdb calls, TRBD1, cannot be checked with no DNA. The germline CDR1 and CDR2 sequences are LGHNA and YNFKEQ. CDR3 length: 18 residues. This CDR3 reads CASSQDRGGGTGRSPLHF.

CDR3: CAIMGTGTEAFF. The rearrangement uses TRBV10-3 and TRBJ1-1; the D call of TRBD1 rests on TCRdb alone, since no DNA is present to check it. The CDR3 has 12 amino acids. The germline V gene encodes CDR1 ENHRY and CDR2 SYGVKD.

The chain joins TRBV20-1 to TRBJ1-2; TCRdb's D gene call, TRBD1, goes unchecked for lack of DNA. This CDR3 spans 14 amino acids. The germline gives CDR1 DFQATT, CDR2 SNEGSKA (reference sequence). CDR3 sequence reads: CSAKQGAVNYGYTF.

The V gene is TRBV20-1, the J gene TRBJ2-7; lacking DNA, the TRBD2 call made by TCRdb goes unchecked. This CDR3 comprises 15 residues. The V gene's germline CDR1 is DFQATT and CDR2 SNEGSKA (reference sequence). This CDR3 is CSASPSGSYSYEQYF.

The chain employs TRBV20-1 and TRBJ2-1. Germline assignment: CDR1 DFQATT and CDR2 SNEGSKA (reference sequence). The length of the CDR3 is 14 residues. CDR3 amino acids: CSARIPAGYNEQFF.

CDR3: CASSLAVSYEQYF. The rearrangement uses TRBV7-9 and TRBJ2-7. This CDR3 spans 13 amino acids. The V gene's germline CDR1 is SEHNR and CDR2 FQNEAQ (reference sequence).

The chain recombines TRBV20-1 with TRBJ2-7; TCRdb returns TRBD2, unconfirmable since there is no DNA. Germline lookup yields CDR1 DFQATT and CDR2 SNEGSKA (reference sequence). This CDR3 spans 15 amino acids. The CDR3 protein is CSVLPGFGGSYEQYF.

This chain connects TRBV12-3 or TRBV12-4 to TRBJ2-7; without DNA, the TCRdb call of TRBD1 cannot be checked. The CDR3 sequence is 14 residues long. CDR3 sequence reads: CASSLGSGNGEQYF.

This chain links TRBV27 with TRBJ1-5. Germline lookup yields CDR1 MNHEY and CDR2 SMNVEV (reference sequence). The CDR3 contains 15 residues. The CDR3: CASSVGAGGHQPQHF.

The chain combines TRBV28 with TRBJ2-1; the D call from TCRdb, TRBD1, cannot be confirmed without DNA. The CDR3 sequence is 15 residues long. The V gene's germline CDR1 is MDHEN and CDR2 SYDVKM. The CDR3 reads CASSLFGTYYNEQFF.

The chain couples TRBV28 to TRBJ2-7; TCRdb's D gene call, TRBD1, goes unchecked for lack of DNA. The germline CDR1 and CDR2 sequences are MDHEN and SYDVKM. The CDR3 is 14 amino acids. CDR3 sequence reads: CASSQPDRAYEQYF.

This sequence joins TRBV19 and TRBJ1-3. The length of the CDR3 is 14 residues. CDR1 and CDR2 (germline): LNHDA, SQIVND (reference sequence). The CDR3 sequence: CASSPLTAGNTIYF.

The V gene is TRBV5-1, the J gene TRBJ2-3; TCRdb proposes TRBD1, but this gene call is untestable without DNA. The germline V gene encodes CDR1 SGHRS and CDR2 YFSETQ. The CDR3 sequence is 17 residues long. The CDR3 reads CASSVSPGLGRSDTQYF.

The chain joins TRBV20-1 to TRBJ1-1; TCRdb's D call, TRBD1, is unchecked because there is no DNA. The V gene's germline CDR1 is DFQATT and CDR2 SNEGSKA (reference sequence). This CDR3 contains 17 residues. This chain's CDR3 is CSARTLGGRGMNTEAFF.

The V call is TRBV7-3, the J call TRBJ2-1; TCRdb picks TRBD2, but there is no DNA to check that call. This CDR3 is built from 13 residues. CDR1 is SGHTA and CDR2 is FQGTGA in the germline V gene. The CDR3 region is CASSLGSGRFLFF.

The chain combines TRBV6-2 or TRBV6-3 with TRBJ1-2; TCRdb lists TRBD1, though no DNA is available to test this call. Germline-derived CDR1 and CDR2 are MNHEY and SVGEGT. This CDR3 contains 13 residues. The CDR3: CASRPRAVYGYTF.

The rearrangement uses TRBV7-2 and TRBJ2-7; with no DNA, the TCRdb D assignment of TRBD1 cannot be verified. Germline values: CDR1 SGHTA, CDR2 FQGNSA. This CDR3 is 15 amino acids long. CDR3 region: CASSRDRASSYEQYF.

This sequence joins TRBV10-2 and TRBJ1-2. Germline-derived CDR1 and CDR2 are WSHSY and SAAADI. The CDR3 loop spans 12 amino acids. This chain's CDR3 is CASSEEGYGYTF.

CDR3 residues: CSARDSGGAFDTQYF. This chain connects TRBV20-1 to TRBJ2-3; with no DNA, the TCRdb D assignment of TRBD2 cannot be verified. From germline, CDR1 is DFQATT and CDR2 SNEGSKA (reference sequence). This CDR3 has 15 amino acids.

V usage is TRBV28 and J usage is TRBJ1-5. CDR1 is MDHEN and CDR2 is SYDVKM in the germline V gene. The CDR3 has 14 amino acids. The CDR3 is CASSLSRTNQPQHF.

This chain connects TRBV6-6 to TRBJ2-7. Germline lookup yields CDR1 MNHNY and CDR2 SVGAGI (reference sequence). The CDR3 contains 12 residues. The CDR3 spells CASSGSRVEQYF.

The V call is TRBV6-1, the J call TRBJ2-2; lacking DNA, the TRBD1 call made by TCRdb goes unchecked. Germline CDR1 reads MNHNS; CDR2 reads SASEGT. The CDR3 length is 15 residues. CDR3 sequence: CASSRPGQPTGELFF.

The chain combines TRBV7-8 with TRBJ2-2; TCRdb's assignment of TRBD1 cannot be checked, as there is no DNA. This CDR3 is built from 17 residues. The germline V gene encodes CDR1 SGHVS and CDR2 FQNEAQ. Here the CDR3 reads CASSFVLGGGNTGELFF.

CDR3 amino acids: CASSDGTFDQPQHF. The chain joins TRBV10-2 to TRBJ1-5; without DNA, the TCRdb call of TRBD1 cannot be checked. The CDR3 contains 14 residues. Germline lookup yields CDR1 WSHSY and CDR2 SAAADI.